This TCR beta chain derives from a study of CD8 T cells in Susac syndrome (dated by TCRdb to the late 2010s). Regarding the research as a whole: Repertoire sequencing was used to test whether CD8+ T cell activation and differentiation in Susac syndrome was antigen driven. The study compared CD8+ T cell repertoire clonality among approximately twelve healthy donors, about 14 Susac syndrome patients and about 16 multiple sclerosis patients. On the study overall, not on this receptor specifically: The number of individuals in the TCR sequencing and HLA analysis was acknowledged as relatively small.

High-throughput TCR beta sequencing profiled peripheral blood CD8+ and CD4+ T cells from healthy donors, Susac syndrome patients and multiple sclerosis patients. The multiple sclerosis controls were treatment-naive patients whose relapsing-remitting disease, either stable or active, fulfilled the revised McDonald criteria. CD8+ TEMRA cells were enriched by FACS, while bulk CD8+ and CD4+ T cells were purified by magnetic negative isolation. Blood was drawn into EDTA tubes, processed within 24 hours, and PBMCs were isolated by density gradient centrifugation. PBMCs intended for TCR sequencing were cryopreserved in liquid nitrogen and were subsequently thawed in a 37 degrees C water bath. A purity of at least 90% was achieved for sorted or isolated CD4+, CD8+ and CD8+ TEMRA cells. RNA was extracted using the RNeasy kit, and about 0.45 to 1 ug of the RNA was reverse transcribed with random hexamers. The immunoSEQ multiplex PCR assay, which covers 54 Vbeta and 13 Jbeta segments, was used to amplify TCR beta CDR3 regions. Bias from PCR amplification was corrected by using a synthetic template baseline for primer optimization and for computational correction. Under the source paper's analysis protocol: Reads were assigned to V, D and J genes according to IMGT and analyzed in immunoSEQ Analyzer, with only productive sequences retained. To calculate clonality, Shannon entropy was normalized by log2 of the number of productive unique sequences and then subtracted from one. Public and private clones were assessed among the 100 most prevalent clones of each patient and control. A clone was defined as Susac-specific if it was absent from the healthy and MS cohorts, from more than 850 published viral clones and from other ImmuneACCESS disease sequences. The raw public data were reprocessed by TCRdb itself: fastp quality trimming at Q25, MiXCR clonotype calling, in-frame beta chains only. For every CDR3 protein sequence, its rows merge into one entry that carries the most common genes and DNA. These V and J calls are TCRdb output, not the study's own analysis. Recorded for this sample are approximately 300,000 distinct CDR3 sequences; approximately 89% of them occurred a single time. Around 0.18% of the sample lies in the top ten.

Trimming removed 7 bases from V and 5 bases from J; the gene matches leave 10 bases unexplained. The germline V gene (reference sequence) yields DFQATT for CDR1 and SNEGSKA for CDR2. The CDR3 runs 13 residues from the cysteine to the phenylalanine. Kept here is only the CDR3 DNA, which spans 39 bases and is read in frame from base 1. Comment on this clonotype: Its antigen is unknown. Base qualities were left out, and no much larger clone turns up one base away.

Sequenced input: CD8+ T cells from PBMCs. This TCR was recovered from a human donor with multiple sclerosis. The V gene is TRBV20-1 and the J gene is TRBJ2-7, with 8 bases in between that match TRBD1. The DNA is TGCAGTGTAGGGGCGACAGGGGATGACGAGCAGTACTTC. Translation gives CSVGATGDDEQYF.